This T cell receptor beta chain is drawn from a study of neoadjuvant anti-PD-1 for oral cavity cancer. This clone turned up a few times. Analysis of PBMCs was direct, with no culture step. Germline CDR1 SGHAT, CDR2 FQNNGV. V was clipped by 5 bases and J by 1 base, with 8 bases between them. CDR3 length equals 13 residues. Profiling relied on immunoSEQ multiplex PCR, and the TCRdb table lists in-frame clones only, not all of them. The sample shows approximately 15,000 clones, around two thirds of them seen only once. This receptor was taken from a person aged 35 to 85 with oral cavity squamous cell carcinoma. V and J are TRBV11-2 and TRBJ1-1; D is unresolved. The sequences come from PBMCs, collected before nivolumab (anti-PD-1) treatment. The DNA of the CDR3 is TGTGCCAGCAGCGTATTAGGGAACACTGAAGCTTTCTTT. Encoded protein: CASSVLGNTEAFF.